Below, one TCR beta chain is given with its context. Its target antigen remains unknown. There are no base qualities to consult, and no much larger clone falls within one base. This specimen comes from a study of OX40 agonist ivuxolimab in advanced cancers. With respect to the entire study: The costimulatory receptor OX40 (CD134) was targeted by ivuxolimab, a fully human IgG2 agonistic monoclonal antibody. Intravenous ivuxolimab was administered to patients every 2 weeks at six dose levels: 0.01, 0.1, 0.3, 1.5, 3 and 10 mg/kg. Among the roughly 50 dose-escalation patients, some 20 had hepatocellular carcinoma, approximately 15 melanoma, 9 renal cell carcinoma and 9 head and neck cancer. In the dose-escalation cohort, nearly 85% of patients were male, and the mean age was approximately 60 years with a range of about 20 to 90. Prior anti-PD-1, anti-PD-L1 or anti-CTLA-4 therapy was permitted, and approximately 40% of dose-escalation patients had received checkpoint inhibitors. Partial responses were achieved by three dose-escalation patients, of whom one had hepatocellular carcinoma and two had cutaneous melanoma. Peripheral TCRbeta sequencing was intended to test whether TCR sequence diversity was altered and clonal T-cell expansion was caused by ivuxolimab. The paper covers the monotherapy dose-escalation part of the phase I ivuxolimab trial, which included N ≈ 50 patients.

General conclusions and limits of the study: After ivuxolimab, CD8+ T cells had more expanded clones than CD4+ T cells on average. The antigen specificity of the peripheral T cells that underwent clonal expansion was not determined. Low levels of normalized T-cell clonal expansion were also seen in some nonresponding patients. In partial responders in the 0.1-3.0 mg/kg groups, normalized peripheral clonal expansion was found to be among the lowest, especially among CD8+ T cells. At doses from 0.1 to 3.0 mg/kg, clonal expansion was seen in both CD4+ and CD8+ blood T cells between baseline and week 6.

Patients with autoimmune disease history or receiving systemic immunosuppression were excluded from the trial. In every dose cohort, peripheral blood was drawn for TCR sequencing at baseline, cycle 4 day 1, and cycle 7 day 1. Samples were obtained from an open-label, multicenter, first-in-human phase I dose-escalation trial of ivuxolimab. Adults with locally advanced or metastatic melanoma, renal cell carcinoma, hepatocellular carcinoma or head and neck squamous cell carcinoma were enrolled in the trial. CD4+ and CD8+ T cells were sorted separately from peripheral blood before TCR sequencing. To sequence the TCRbeta CDR3 region, genomic DNA was isolated from the sorted cells. The immunoSEQ Assay was used to sequence the TCRbeta CDR3 regions. TCRdb retrieved this table from immuneACCESS and kept in-frame rearrangements only. Not all clones are present; in checked studies, unresolved V genes account for under half, and no reason is known for the remainder. Across this sample there are about 60,000 clones, with more than 70% seen only once. The top ten clonotypes cover approximately 1% of the sample.

The germline V and J ends show losses of 3 bases and 1 base respectively, and no gene match explains 11 bases of the junction. Reading from cysteine to phenylalanine, the CDR3 counts 17 amino acids. The kept DNA is CDR3 alone, 51 bases in frame from the first base. Sequences LNHDA (CDR1) and SQIVND (CDR2) are obtained from the germline V gene (reference sequence). This TCR was sampled from an adult with an advanced solid tumor such as melanoma, head and neck, liver or kidney cancer. The chain uses TRBV19 and TRBJ2-5; 7 of the junction bases match TRBD1. Sequenced material: CD4+ or CD8+ T cells sorted from blood, taken in a trial of the OX40 agonist ivuxolimab. The CDR3 protein is CASSIGPYNRGQETQYF. The bases are TGTGCCAGTAGTATTGGTCCATATAACAGGGGCCAAGAGACCCAGTACTTC.